The clone carrying this T cell receptor beta chain was picked up a small number of times. No antigen is known for it. The data originate from a study of OX40 agonist ivuxolimab in advanced cancers. Study information: All patients had ivuxolimab intravenously every 2 weeks at 0.01 to 10 mg/kg.

TCRdb's copy holds only in-frame clones and misses some; the assay was immunoSEQ multiplex PCR. The table records about 88,000 clones, approximately 85% of them present only once. This CDR3 is 14 amino acids long. The V gene's germline CDR1 is SGHAT and CDR2 FQDESV (reference sequence). The V segment lost 5 bases and the J segment 6 bases; nucleotides outside the gene matches: 4. Findings of the study overall: At 0.1 to 3.0 mg/kg and by week 6, CD4+ and CD8+ T cells in the blood had expanded clonally. The study did not work out the antigen specificity of the expanded peripheral T cells.

Autoimmune disease history or systemic immunosuppression excluded patients. The chain is built from TRBV11-1 and TRBJ1-1, with 12 bases aligning to TRBD1. Sequenced here: CD4+ or CD8+ T cells sorted from blood, sampled in a trial of the OX40 agonist ivuxolimab. The sequence was obtained from an adult with an advanced solid tumor such as melanoma, head and neck, liver or kidney cancer. The CDR3 protein is CASSRGQGAPEAFF. The DNA for the CDR3 is TGTGCCAGCAGCCGGGGACAGGGGGCTCCTGAAGCTTTCTTT.